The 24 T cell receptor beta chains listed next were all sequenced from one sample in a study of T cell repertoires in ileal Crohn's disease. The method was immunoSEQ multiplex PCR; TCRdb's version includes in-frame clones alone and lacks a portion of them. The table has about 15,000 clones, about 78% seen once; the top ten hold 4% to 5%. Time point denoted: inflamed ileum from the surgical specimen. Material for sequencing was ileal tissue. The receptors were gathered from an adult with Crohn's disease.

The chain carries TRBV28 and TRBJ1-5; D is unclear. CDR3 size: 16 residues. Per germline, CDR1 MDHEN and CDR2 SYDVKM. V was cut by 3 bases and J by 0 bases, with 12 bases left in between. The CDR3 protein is CASSFTRANSNQPQHF. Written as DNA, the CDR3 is TGTGCCAGCAGTTTCACAAGGGCAAATAGCAATCAGCCCCAGCATTTT.

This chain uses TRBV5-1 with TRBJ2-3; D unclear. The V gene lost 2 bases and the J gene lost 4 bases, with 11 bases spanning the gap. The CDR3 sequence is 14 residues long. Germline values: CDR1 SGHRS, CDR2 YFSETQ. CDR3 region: CASSLMGFPDTQYF. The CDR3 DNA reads TGCGCCAGCAGCTTAATGGGTTTCCCAGATACGCAGTATTTT.

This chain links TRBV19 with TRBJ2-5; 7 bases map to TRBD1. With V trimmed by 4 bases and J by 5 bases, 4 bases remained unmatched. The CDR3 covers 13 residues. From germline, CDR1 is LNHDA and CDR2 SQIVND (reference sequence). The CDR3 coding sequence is TGTGCCAGTAGTAATACAGGGGCCGAGACCCAGTACTTC. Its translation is CASSNTGAETQYF. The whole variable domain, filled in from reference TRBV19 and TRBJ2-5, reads DGGITQSPKYLFRKEGQNVTLSCEQNLNHDAMYWYRQDPGQGLRLIYYSQIVNDFQKGDIAEGYSVSREKKESFPLTVTSAQKNPTAFYLCASSNTGAETQYFGPGTRLLVL.

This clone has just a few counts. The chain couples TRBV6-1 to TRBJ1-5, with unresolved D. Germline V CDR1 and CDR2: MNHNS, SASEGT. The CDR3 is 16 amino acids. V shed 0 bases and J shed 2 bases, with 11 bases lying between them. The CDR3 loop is CASSEAEGGGNQPQHF. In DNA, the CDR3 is TGTGCCAGCAGTGAAGCGGAGGGAGGAGGCAATCAGCCCCAGCATTTT.

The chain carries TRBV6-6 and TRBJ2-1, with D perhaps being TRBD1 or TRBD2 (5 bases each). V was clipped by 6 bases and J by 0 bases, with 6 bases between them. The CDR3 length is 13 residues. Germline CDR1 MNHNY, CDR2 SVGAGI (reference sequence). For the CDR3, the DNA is TGTGCCAGCAGGGGGACCTCCTACAATGAGCAGTTCTTC. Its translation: CASRGTSYNEQFF.

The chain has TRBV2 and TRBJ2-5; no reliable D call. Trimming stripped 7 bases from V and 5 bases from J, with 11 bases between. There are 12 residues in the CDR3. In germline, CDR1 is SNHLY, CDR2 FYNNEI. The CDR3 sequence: CASTNGWETQYF. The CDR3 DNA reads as TGTGCCAGCACCAACGGATGGGAGACCCAGTACTTC.

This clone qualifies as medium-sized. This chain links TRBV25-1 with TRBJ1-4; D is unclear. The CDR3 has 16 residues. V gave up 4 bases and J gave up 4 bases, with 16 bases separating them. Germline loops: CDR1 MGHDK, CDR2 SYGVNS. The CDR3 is CASSAVYKVDNEKLFF. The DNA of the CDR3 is TGTGCCAGCAGTGCTGTCTATAAAGTGGATAATGAAAAACTGTTTTTT.

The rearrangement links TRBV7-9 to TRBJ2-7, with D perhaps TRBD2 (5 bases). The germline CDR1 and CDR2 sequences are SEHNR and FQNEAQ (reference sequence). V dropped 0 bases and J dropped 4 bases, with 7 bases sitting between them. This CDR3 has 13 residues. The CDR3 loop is CASSLAPGYEQYF. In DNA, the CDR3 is TGTGCCAGCAGCTTAGCGCCGGGGTACGAGCAGTACTTC.

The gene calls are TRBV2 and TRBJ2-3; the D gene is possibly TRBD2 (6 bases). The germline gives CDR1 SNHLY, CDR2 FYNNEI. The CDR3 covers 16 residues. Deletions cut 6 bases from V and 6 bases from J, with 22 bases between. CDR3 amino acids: CASRPIGTAPSDTQYF. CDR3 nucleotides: TGTGCCAGCAGACCGATTGGGACTGCCCCCTCGGATACGCAGTATTTT.

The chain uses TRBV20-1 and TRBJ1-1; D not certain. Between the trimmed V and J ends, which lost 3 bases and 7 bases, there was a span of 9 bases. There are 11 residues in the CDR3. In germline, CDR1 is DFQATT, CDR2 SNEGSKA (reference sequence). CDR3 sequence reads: CSASKVNEAFF. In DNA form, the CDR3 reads TGCAGTGCTAGTAAGGTGAATGAAGCTTTCTTT.

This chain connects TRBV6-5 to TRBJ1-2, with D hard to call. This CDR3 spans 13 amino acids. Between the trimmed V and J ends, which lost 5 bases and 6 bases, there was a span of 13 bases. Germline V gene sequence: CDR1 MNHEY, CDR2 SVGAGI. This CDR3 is CASSPPHHDGYTF. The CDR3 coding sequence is TGTGCCAGCAGTCCCCCCCACCACGATGGCTACACCTTC.

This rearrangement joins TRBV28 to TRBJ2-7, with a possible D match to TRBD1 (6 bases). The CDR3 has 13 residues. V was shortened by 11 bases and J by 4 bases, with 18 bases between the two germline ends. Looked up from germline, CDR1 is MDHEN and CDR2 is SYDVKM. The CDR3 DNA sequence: TGTGCCTCCCAGGGGAACCCATTATACGAGCAGTACTTC. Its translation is CASQGNPLYEQYF.

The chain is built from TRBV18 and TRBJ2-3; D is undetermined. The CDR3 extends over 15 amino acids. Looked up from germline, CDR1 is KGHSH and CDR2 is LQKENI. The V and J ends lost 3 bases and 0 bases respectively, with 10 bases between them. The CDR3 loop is CASSPNSRSTDTQYF. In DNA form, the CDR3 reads TGTGCCAGCTCACCTAACAGCCGTAGCACAGATACGCAGTATTTT. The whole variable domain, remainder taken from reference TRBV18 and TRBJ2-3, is NAGVMQNPRHLVRRRGQEARLRCSPMKGHSHVYWYRQLPEEGLKFMVYLQKENIIDESGMPKERFSAEFPKEGPSILRIQQVVRGDSAAYFCASSPNSRSTDTQYFGPGTRLTVL.

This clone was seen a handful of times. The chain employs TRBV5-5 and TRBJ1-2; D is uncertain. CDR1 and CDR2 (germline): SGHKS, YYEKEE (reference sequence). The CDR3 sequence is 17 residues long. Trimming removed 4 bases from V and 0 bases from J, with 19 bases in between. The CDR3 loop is CASSPRKGDSPNYGYTF. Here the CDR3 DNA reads TGTGCCAGCAGCCCCCGGAAAGGCGATAGCCCTAACTATGGCTACACCTTC.

The CDR3 region has the DNA TGTGCCAGCAGCTTACCAGGGGACGAGCAGTACTTC. This codes for CASSLPGDEQYF. V usage is TRBV7-9 and J usage is TRBJ2-7, with D perhaps TRBD1 (6 bases). Deletions cut 2 bases from V and 5 bases from J, with 7 bases between. This CDR3 is built from 12 residues. Germline CDR1 SEHNR, CDR2 FQNEAQ (reference sequence).

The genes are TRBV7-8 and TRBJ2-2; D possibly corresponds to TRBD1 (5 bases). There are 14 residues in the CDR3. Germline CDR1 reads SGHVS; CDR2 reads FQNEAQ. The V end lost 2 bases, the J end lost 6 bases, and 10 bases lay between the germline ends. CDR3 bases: TGTGCCAGCAGCTTAAACAGGTTCGCCGGGGAGCTGTTTTTT. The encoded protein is CASSLNRFAGELFF.

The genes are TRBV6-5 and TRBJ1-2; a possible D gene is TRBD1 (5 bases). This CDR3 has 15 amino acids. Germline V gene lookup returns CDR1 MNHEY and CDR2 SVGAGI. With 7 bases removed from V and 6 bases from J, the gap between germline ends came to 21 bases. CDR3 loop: CASKDPGPAVHGYTF. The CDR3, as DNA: TGTGCCAGCAAGGACCCGGGACCGGCGGTACATGGCTACACCTTC.

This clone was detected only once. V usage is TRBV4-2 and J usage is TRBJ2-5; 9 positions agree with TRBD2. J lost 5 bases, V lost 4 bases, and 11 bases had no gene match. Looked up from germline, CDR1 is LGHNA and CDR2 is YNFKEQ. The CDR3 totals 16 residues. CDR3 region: CASSPNEAGGHETQYF. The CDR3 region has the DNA TGTGCCAGCAGCCCCAACGAGGCGGGGGGGCATGAGACCCAGTACTTC.

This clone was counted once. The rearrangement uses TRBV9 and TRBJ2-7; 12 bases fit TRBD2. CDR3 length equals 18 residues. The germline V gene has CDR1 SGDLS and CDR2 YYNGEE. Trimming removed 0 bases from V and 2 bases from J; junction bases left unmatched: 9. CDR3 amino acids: CASSVGLAGGLNAYEQYF. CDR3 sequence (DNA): TGTGCCAGCAGCGTAGGTCTAGCGGGGGGGCTTAATGCCTACGAGCAGTACTTC.

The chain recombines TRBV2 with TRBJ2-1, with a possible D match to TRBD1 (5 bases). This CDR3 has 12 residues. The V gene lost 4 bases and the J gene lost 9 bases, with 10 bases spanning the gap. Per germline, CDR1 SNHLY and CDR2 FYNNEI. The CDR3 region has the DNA TGTGCCAGCAGTGGGCTAGGGGCTGAGCAGTTCTTC. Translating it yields CASSGLGAEQFF.

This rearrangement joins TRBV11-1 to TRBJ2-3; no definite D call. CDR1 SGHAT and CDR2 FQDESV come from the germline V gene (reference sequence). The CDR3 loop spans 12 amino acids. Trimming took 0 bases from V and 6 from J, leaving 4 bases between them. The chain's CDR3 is CASSLAGDTQYF. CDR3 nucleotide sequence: TGTGCCAGCAGCTTAGCCGGGGATACGCAGTATTTT.

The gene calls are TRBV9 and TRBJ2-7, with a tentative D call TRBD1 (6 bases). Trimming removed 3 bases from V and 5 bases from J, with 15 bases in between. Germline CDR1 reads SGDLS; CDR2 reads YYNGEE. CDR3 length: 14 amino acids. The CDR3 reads CASSAGDLRNEQYF. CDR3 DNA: TGTGCCAGCAGCGCAGGGGACCTTCGGAACGAGCAGTACTTC.

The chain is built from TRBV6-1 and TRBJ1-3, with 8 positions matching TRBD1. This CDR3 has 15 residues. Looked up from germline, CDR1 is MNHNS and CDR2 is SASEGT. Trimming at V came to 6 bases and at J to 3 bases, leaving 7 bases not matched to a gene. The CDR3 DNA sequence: TGTGCCAGCAGCGCTAACAGGGGGAGTGGAAACACCATATATTTT. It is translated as CASSANRGSGNTIYF.

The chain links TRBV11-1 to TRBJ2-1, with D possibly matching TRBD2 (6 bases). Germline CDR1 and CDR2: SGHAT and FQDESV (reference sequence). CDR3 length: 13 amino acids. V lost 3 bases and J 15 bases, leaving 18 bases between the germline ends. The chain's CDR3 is CASSFGASDFAFF. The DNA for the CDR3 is TGTGCCAGCAGCTTCGGTGCTAGCGACTTCGCGTTCTTC.